This passage covers 27 T cell receptor beta chains from one sample sequenced in a study of blood T cell repertoires in COVID-19 (TCRdb year 2020). The library was built by means of the immunoSEQ multiplex PCR assay. TCRdb mirrors the immuneACCESS table, restricted to in-frame sequences. Some clones are absent from its copies; in checked studies, under half trace to an unresolved V gene, and the reason for the others is unknown. Present in this sample are a few hundred thousand clones, around 81% of which were seen just once. The ten biggest clones cover less than 2.5% of the sample. The material sequenced was peripheral blood. These receptors all come from a woman aged 60 to 75 with acute or convalescent COVID-19.

J is TRBJ2-3 and V is TRBV19, with 7 bases lining up with TRBD2. Germline V lookup: CDR1 LNHDA, CDR2 SQIVND (reference sequence). The CDR3 spans 17 residues. V shed 4 bases and J 6 bases; nucleotides not matched to a gene: 16. CDR3 sequence: CASSRRGLQTTSDTQYF. For the CDR3, the DNA is TGTGCCAGTAGTAGAAGGGGACTACAAACCACCTCGGATACGCAGTATTTT.

The genes are TRBV3-1 (or the pseudogene TRBV3-2) and TRBJ1-3; 7 bases fit TRBD1. Trimming removed 6 bases from V and 1 base from J; junction bases left unmatched: 6. The CDR3 sequence is 15 residues long. Germline assignment: CDR1 LGHDT and CDR2 YNNKEL (reference sequence). The CDR3 protein is CASRQTGISGNTIYF. CDR3 nucleotides: TGTGCCAGCAGACAGACAGGGATTTCTGGAAACACCATATATTTT.

This chain links TRBV6-1 with TRBJ2-3; 8 bases agree with TRBD2. The germline V gene has CDR1 MNHNS and CDR2 SASEGT. This CDR3 is built from 15 residues. V trimming: 2 bases; J trimming: 5 bases; junction bases outside the gene matches: 6. CDR3 amino acids: CASSESGGARDTQYF. For the CDR3, the DNA is TGTGCCAGCAGTGAATCGGGGGGGGCCAGAGATACGCAGTATTTT.

This clone showed up just a few times. V usage is TRBV28 and J usage is TRBJ1-2; 9 nucleotides match TRBD1. V lost 5 bases to trimming and J lost 7 bases; unmatched junction nucleotides: 2. Germline CDR1 is MDHEN and CDR2 is SYDVKM. The CDR3 totals 12 residues. The CDR3 loop is CASSQTGGGYTF. CDR3 DNA sequence: TGTGCCAGCAGTCAGACAGGGGGTGGCTACACCTTC.

The sample holds a few counts of this clone. The CDR3 loop reads CASSLAGSGNTIYF. In DNA form, the CDR3 reads TGTGCCAGCAGCTTAGCCGGCTCTGGAAACACCATATATTTT. The rearrangement joins TRBV7-8 to TRBJ1-3, with D hard to call. This CDR3 region has 14 residues. Germline V gene sequence: CDR1 SGHVS, CDR2 FQNEAQ. Trimming pared 0 bases from V and 0 bases from J, leaving 3 bases between.

This clone was seen just once. The rearrangement links TRBV5-1 to TRBJ1-2; TRBD1 agrees at 9 bases. The CDR3 sequence is 14 residues long. With 2 bases clipped from V and 6 bases from J, the junction kept 5 bases outside the gene matches. The germline V gene has CDR1 SGHRS and CDR2 YFSETQ. CDR3 sequence reads: CASSFQGQGHGYTF. The CDR3 region has the DNA TGCGCCAGCAGCTTTCAGGGACAGGGTCATGGCTACACCTTC. The full variable domain, rest sourced from reference TRBV5-1 and TRBJ1-2, is KAGVTQTPRYLIKTRGQQVTLSCSPISGHRSVSWYQQTPGQGLQFLFEYFSETQRNKGNFPGRFSGRQFSNSRSEMNVSTLELGDSALYLCASSFQGQGHGYTFGSGTRLTVV.

This sequence joins TRBV28 and TRBJ2-1; 7 bases are shared with TRBD1. Per the germline V gene, CDR1 is MDHEN and CDR2 is SYDVKM. Losses at the gene ends were 5 bases for V and 4 bases for J; bases not matched to a gene: 11. This CDR3 has 16 residues. CDR3 sequence: CASSPAGTEIYNEQFF. The CDR3 DNA reads as TGTGCCAGCAGTCCCGCCGGGACAGAGATTTACAATGAGCAGTTCTTC.

V gene TRBV11-1 combines with J gene TRBJ1-6, with 8 bases aligning to TRBD1. Germline values: CDR1 SGHAT, CDR2 FQDESV (reference sequence). With V trimmed by 4 bases and J by 9 bases, 5 bases remained unmatched. CDR3 size: 14 residues. CDR3 nucleotide sequence: TGTGCCAGCAGCTCGGGACAGGCATCTTCACCCCTCCACTTT. Its protein is CASSSGQASSPLHF.

This chain links TRBV14 with TRBJ2-3; D perhaps matches TRBD2 (6 bases). V dropped 0 bases and J dropped 4 bases, with 11 bases sitting between them. Germline CDR1 and CDR2: SGHDN and FVKESK. The CDR3 runs to 15 residues. CDR3 region: CASSQERLGADTQYF. The CDR3 coding sequence is TGTGCCAGCAGCCAAGAGCGACTAGGAGCAGATACGCAGTATTTT.

This clone was counted only a few times. The J gene is TRBJ1-1, the V gene TRBV5-4, with D hard to call. Trimming took off 0 bases at V and 2 bases at J, with 5 bases between the two ends. The CDR3 extends over 13 amino acids. Germline CDR1 SGHNT, CDR2 YYREEE (reference sequence). The CDR3 reads CASSLEQNTEAFF. For the CDR3, the DNA is TGTGCCAGCAGCTTGGAGCAAAACACTGAAGCTTTCTTT.

The gene calls are TRBV19 and TRBJ2-2, with a weak D call TRBD1 (6 bases). V shed 3 bases and J shed 3 bases, with 11 bases lying between them. The length of the CDR3 is 15 residues. From germline, CDR1 is LNHDA and CDR2 SQIVND (reference sequence). CDR3 residues: CASSIFRQDTGELFF. The CDR3 coding sequence is TGTGCCAGTAGTATTTTCCGACAGGACACCGGGGAGCTGTTTTTT.

The chain links TRBV9 to TRBJ1-1, with TRBD1 matching 9 bases. The CDR3 is 13 residues long. J was trimmed by 9 bases and V by 0 bases; bases with no gene match: 3. The germline V gene has CDR1 SGDLS and CDR2 YYNGEE. CDR3 sequence: CASSVEDRGKAFF. DNA for the CDR3: TGTGCCAGCAGCGTAGAGGACAGGGGAAAAGCTTTCTTT.

The J gene is TRBJ1-3, the V gene TRBV28, with D possibly being TRBD1 (6 bases). Trimming shortened V by 6 bases and J by 2 bases, and 11 bases separated the two germline ends. This CDR3 comprises 14 residues. Per the germline V gene, CDR1 is MDHEN and CDR2 is SYDVKM. CDR3 DNA: TGTGCCAGCAGCGTCAGGGGTACTGGAAACACCATATATTTT. This codes for CASSVRGTGNTIYF.

The chain has TRBV19 and TRBJ1-2; possible D gene TRBD1, 5 bases. Germline CDR1 is LNHDA and CDR2 is SQIVND (reference sequence). The V end was cut by 7 bases, the J end by 13 bases, with 22 bases between. The CDR3 extends over 13 amino acids. The CDR3: CASKAVGPGGSTF. The CDR3 DNA follows: TGTGCCAGTAAGGCAGTCGGCCCCGGGGGATCCACCTTC.

The rearrangement links TRBV6-5 to TRBJ2-2; 12 nucleotides align to TRBD2. Germline V gene lookup returns CDR1 MNHEY and CDR2 SVGAGI. V lost 7 bases and J lost 4; bases outside the gene matches: 4. CDR3 length: 15 amino acids. CDR3 sequence (DNA): TGTGCCAGCACCCGGACTAGCGGGATCACCGGGGAGCTGTTTTTT. Amino acids: CASTRTSGITGELFF.

CDR3 nucleotides: TGTGCCAGCAGCTTCTCGAACACTGAAGCTTTCTTT. Translating gives CASSFSNTEAFF. The V and J genes are TRBV5-5 and TRBJ1-1; the D is unclear. There are 12 residues in the CDR3. Deletions cut 2 bases from V and 1 base from J, with 3 bases between. Per germline, CDR1 SGHKS and CDR2 YYEKEE (reference sequence).

The rearrangement links TRBV14 to TRBJ1-2, with 12 bases aligning to TRBD1. This CDR3 contains 16 residues. The V segment lost 3 bases and the J segment 0 bases; nucleotides outside the gene matches: 2. CDR1 and CDR2 (germline): SGHDN, FVKESK. The CDR3 DNA sequence: TGTGCCAGCAGCCAGGGGACAGGGGGCCCTAACTATGGCTACACCTTC. As protein: CASSQGTGGPNYGYTF.

The chain has TRBV4-1 and TRBJ2-3; maybe TRBD2 (6 bases). In germline, CDR1 is MGHRA, CDR2 YSYEKL. This CDR3 is built from 16 residues. The germline V and J ends were trimmed by 3 bases and 3 bases, with 16 bases remaining between them. CDR3 amino acids: CASSHPQRGGTDTQYF. The CDR3, as DNA: TGCGCCAGCAGCCATCCCCAGCGAGGAGGGACAGATACGCAGTATTTT.

The chain couples TRBV7-2 to TRBJ2-2, with TRBD1 identical over 8 bases. The CDR3 is 14 residues long. J lost 7 bases, V lost 5 bases, and 6 bases had no gene match. The germline CDR1 and CDR2 sequences are SGHTA and FQGNSA. The CDR3 DNA reads TGTGCCAGCAGCCCCCAGGGGGCCGGCGGGGAGCTGTTTTTT. It codes for CASSPQGAGGELFF.

The chain combines TRBV5-6 with TRBJ2-7; 7 nucleotides match TRBD1. CDR3 length: 14 residues. The ends lost 2 bases at V and 5 bases at J; junction bases unmatched: 7. CDR1 and CDR2 (germline): SGHDT, YYEEEE. DNA of the CDR3: TGTGCCAGCAGCTTTACAGGGGTCAGGAACGAGCAGTACTTC. Residues: CASSFTGVRNEQYF.

The chain has TRBV9 and TRBJ1-3, with D uncertain. Trimming took 1 base from V and 3 from J, leaving 11 bases between them. Germline loops: CDR1 SGDLS, CDR2 YYNGEE. The length of the CDR3 is 15 residues. The CDR3 is CASSVNLEHGNTIYF. DNA of the CDR3: TGTGCCAGCAGCGTAAATTTAGAGCATGGAAACACCATATATTTT.

This clone appeared a single time. The chain uses TRBV27 and TRBJ2-4; 8 bases line up with TRBD2. Germline assignment: CDR1 MNHEY and CDR2 SMNVEV (reference sequence). The CDR3 has 19 residues. V gave up 4 bases and J gave up 1 base; unmatched junction bases: 15. CDR3 sequence (DNA): TGTGCCAGCAGTTCCGCGGGGGGATCGTTTGGTGCGGCCAAAAACATTCAGTACTTC. It translates to CASSSAGGSFGAAKNIQYF.

V gene TRBV28 combines with J gene TRBJ2-3, with 9 bases identical to TRBD2. CDR1 and CDR2 from the germline V gene are MDHEN and SYDVKM. The length of the CDR3 is 18 residues. The V segment lost 6 bases and the J segment 2 bases; nucleotides outside the gene matches: 15. CDR3 bases: TGTGCCAGCAGCCCGCAGGCCCTCGGCGGGGGGGCCACAGATACGCAGTATTTT. This sequence encodes CASSPQALGGGATDTQYF.

The chain joins TRBV4-1 to TRBJ2-3, with D possibly matching TRBD2 (6 bases). The CDR3 contains 18 residues. V lost 0 bases and J 0 bases, leaving 16 bases between the germline ends. The germline gives CDR1 MGHRA, CDR2 YSYEKL. The CDR3 protein is CASSQERSGGASTDTQYF. CDR3 nucleotides: TGCGCCAGCAGCCAAGAAAGGAGCGGCGGGGCTAGCACAGATACGCAGTATTTT.

A word on this clone: The sample carries other DNA sequences with the same CDR3. V and J are TRBV3-1 (or the pseudogene TRBV3-2) and TRBJ2-2; D remains unclear. CDR1 is LGHDT, CDR2 YNNKEL, per germline (reference sequence). Trimming pared 6 bases from V and 1 base from J, leaving 3 bases between. The CDR3 loop spans 12 amino acids. The CDR3 here is CASSLNTGELFF. CDR3 nucleotide sequence: TGTGCCAGCAGTCTGAACACCGGGGAGCTGTTTTTT.

The genes are TRBV5-6 and TRBJ1-1, with 9 bases identical to TRBD1. The CDR3 totals 17 residues. Germline V lookup: CDR1 SGHDT, CDR2 YYEEEE. Trimming removed 4 bases from V and 0 bases from J; junction bases left unmatched: 10. This CDR3 is CASSQFRDRDLNTEAFF. DNA of the CDR3: TGTGCCAGCAGCCAGTTCCGGGACAGGGACCTGAACACTGAAGCTTTCTTT.

The chain joins TRBV19 to TRBJ1-2, with D possibly being TRBD1 (5 bases). Germline-derived CDR1 and CDR2 are LNHDA and SQIVND (reference sequence). The CDR3 spans 13 residues. V lost 3 bases to trimming and J lost 7 bases, with 12 bases between them. The CDR3 nucleotides are TGTGCCAGTAGTATCGAAGGGGTGCGTGGCTACACCTTC. It specifies CASSIEGVRGYTF.